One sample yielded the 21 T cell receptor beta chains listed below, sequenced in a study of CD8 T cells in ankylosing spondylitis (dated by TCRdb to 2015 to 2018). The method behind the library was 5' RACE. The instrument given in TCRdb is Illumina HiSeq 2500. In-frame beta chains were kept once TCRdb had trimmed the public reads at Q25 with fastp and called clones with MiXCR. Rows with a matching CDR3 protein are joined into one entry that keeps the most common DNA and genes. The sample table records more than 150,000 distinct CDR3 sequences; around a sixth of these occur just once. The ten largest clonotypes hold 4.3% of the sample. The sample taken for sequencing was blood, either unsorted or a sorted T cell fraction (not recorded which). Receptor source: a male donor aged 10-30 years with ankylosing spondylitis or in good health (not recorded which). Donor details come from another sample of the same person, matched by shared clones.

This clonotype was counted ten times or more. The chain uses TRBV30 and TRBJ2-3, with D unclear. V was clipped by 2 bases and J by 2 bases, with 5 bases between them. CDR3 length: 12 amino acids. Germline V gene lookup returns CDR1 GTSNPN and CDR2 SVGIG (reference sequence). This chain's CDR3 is CAWSQYTDTQYF. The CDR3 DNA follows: TGTGCCTGGAGTCAATACACAGATACGCAGTATTTT.

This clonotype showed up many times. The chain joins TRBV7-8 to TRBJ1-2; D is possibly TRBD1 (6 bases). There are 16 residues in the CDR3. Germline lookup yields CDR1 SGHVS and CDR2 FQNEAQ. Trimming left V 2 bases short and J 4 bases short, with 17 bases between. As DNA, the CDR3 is TGTGCCAGCAGCTTACCTACAGGGAGGTTTAGCTATGGCTACACCTTC. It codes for CASSLPTGRFSYGYTF. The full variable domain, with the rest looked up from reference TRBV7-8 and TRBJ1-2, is GAGVSQSPRYKVAKRGQDVALRCDPISGHVSLFWYQQALGQGPEFLTYFQNEAQLDKSGLPSDRFFAERPEGSVSTLKIQRTQQEDSAVYLCASSLPTGRFSYGYTFGSGTRLTVV.

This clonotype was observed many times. CDR3 sequence reads: CSAGLAGGETQYF. The CDR3 DNA follows: TGCAGTGCTGGATTAGCGGGAGGGGAGACCCAGTACTTC. The chain has TRBV20-1 and TRBJ2-5, with 11 bases fitting TRBD2. The V segment lost 5 bases and the J segment 5 bases; nucleotides outside the gene matches: 4. The CDR3 has 13 amino acids. Germline V gene sequence: CDR1 DFQATT, CDR2 SNEGSKA (reference sequence).

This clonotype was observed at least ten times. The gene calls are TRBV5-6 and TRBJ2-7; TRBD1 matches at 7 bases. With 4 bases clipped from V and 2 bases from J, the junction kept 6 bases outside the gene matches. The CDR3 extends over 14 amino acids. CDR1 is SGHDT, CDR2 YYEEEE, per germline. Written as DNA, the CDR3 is TGTGCCAGCAGCAAACGGGACAGTGCCTACGAGCAGTACGTC. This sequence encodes CASSKRDSAYEQYV.

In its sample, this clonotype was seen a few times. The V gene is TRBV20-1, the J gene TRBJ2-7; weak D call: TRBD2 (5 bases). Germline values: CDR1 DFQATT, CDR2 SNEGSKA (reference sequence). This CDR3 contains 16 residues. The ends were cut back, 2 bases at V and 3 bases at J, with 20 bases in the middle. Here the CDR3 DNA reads TGCAGTGCTAGAACCCTGGCGGGCCAGACTGTCTACGAGCAGTACTTC. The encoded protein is CSARTLAGQTVYEQYF.

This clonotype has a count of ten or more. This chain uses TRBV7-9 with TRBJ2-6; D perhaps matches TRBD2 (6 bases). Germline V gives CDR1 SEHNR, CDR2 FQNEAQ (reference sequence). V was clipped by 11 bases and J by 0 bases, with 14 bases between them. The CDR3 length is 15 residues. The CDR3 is CAGGETYSGANVLTF. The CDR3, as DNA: TGTGCCGGAGGGGAGACTTACTCTGGGGCCAACGTCCTGACTTTC.

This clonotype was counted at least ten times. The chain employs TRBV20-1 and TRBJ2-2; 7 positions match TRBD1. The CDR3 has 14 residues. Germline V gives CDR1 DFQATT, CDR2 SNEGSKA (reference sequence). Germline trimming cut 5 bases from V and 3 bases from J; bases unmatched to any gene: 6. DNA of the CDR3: TGCAGTGCTCGGGACAGCCAGCACACCGGGGAGCTGTTTTTT. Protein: CSARDSQHTGELFF.

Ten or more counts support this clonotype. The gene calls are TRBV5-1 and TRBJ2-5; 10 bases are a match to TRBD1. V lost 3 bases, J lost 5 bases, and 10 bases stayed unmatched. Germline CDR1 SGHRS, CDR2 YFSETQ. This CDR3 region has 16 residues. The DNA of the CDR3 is TGCGCCAGCAGCTCTCACGACAGGGGGCGCGGGGAGACCCAGTACTTC. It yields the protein CASSSHDRGRGETQYF. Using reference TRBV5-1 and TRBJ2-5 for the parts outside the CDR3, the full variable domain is KAGVTQTPRYLIKTRGQQVTLSCSPISGHRSVSWYQQTPGQGLQFLFEYFSETQRNKGNFPGRFSGRQFSNSRSEMNVSTLELGDSALYLCASSSHDRGRGETQYFGPGTRLLVL.

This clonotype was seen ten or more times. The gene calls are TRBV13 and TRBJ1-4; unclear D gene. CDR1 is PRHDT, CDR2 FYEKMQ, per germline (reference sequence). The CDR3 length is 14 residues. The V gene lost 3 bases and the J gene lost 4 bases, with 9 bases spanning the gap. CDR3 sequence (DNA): TGTGCCAGCAGCTTCGTGGACGATAATGAAAAACTGTTTTTT. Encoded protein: CASSFVDDNEKLFF.

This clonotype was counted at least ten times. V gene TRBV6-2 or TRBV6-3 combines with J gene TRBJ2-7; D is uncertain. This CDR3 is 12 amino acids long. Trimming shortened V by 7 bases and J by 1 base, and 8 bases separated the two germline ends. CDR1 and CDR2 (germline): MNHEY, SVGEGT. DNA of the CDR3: TGTGCCAGCATTGATCAGTCCTACGAGCAGTACTTC. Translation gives CASIDQSYEQYF.

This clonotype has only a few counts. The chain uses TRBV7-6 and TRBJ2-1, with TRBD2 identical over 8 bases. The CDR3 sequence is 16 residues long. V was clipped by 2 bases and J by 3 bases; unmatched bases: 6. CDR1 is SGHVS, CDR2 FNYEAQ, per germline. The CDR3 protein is CASSLRVGTSYNEQFF. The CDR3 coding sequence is TGTGCCAGCAGCTTACGGGTAGGGACTAGCTACAATGAGCAGTTCTTC.

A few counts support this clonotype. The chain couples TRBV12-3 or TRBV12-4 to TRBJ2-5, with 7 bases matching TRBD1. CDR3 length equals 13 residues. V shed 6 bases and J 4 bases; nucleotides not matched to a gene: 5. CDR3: CASRTGLGETQYF. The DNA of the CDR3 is TGTGCCAGCAGGACAGGGTTGGGAGAGACCCAGTACTTC.

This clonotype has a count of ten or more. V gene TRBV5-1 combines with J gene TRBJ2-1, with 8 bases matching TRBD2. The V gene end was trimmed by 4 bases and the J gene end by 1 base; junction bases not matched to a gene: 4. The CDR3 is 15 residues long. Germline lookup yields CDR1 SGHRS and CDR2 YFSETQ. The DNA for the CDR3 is TGCGCCAGCAGCCAACCTAGCGGGTCCTACAATGAGCAGTTCTTC. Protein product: CASSQPSGSYNEQFF.

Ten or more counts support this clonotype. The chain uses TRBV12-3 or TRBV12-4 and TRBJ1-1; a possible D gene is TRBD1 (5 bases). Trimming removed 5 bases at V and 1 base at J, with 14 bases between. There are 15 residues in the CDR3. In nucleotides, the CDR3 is TGTGCCAGCAGTGGGGGTGGGGTGCCGAACACTGAAGCTTTCTTT. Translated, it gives CASSGGGVPNTEAFF.

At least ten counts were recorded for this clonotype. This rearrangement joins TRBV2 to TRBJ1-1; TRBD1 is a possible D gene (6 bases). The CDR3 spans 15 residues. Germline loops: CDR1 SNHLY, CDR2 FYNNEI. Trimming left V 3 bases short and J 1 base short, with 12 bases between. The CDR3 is CASSDQGTPNTEAFF. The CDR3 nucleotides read TGTGCCAGCAGTGATCAGGGGACGCCGAACACTGAAGCTTTCTTT.

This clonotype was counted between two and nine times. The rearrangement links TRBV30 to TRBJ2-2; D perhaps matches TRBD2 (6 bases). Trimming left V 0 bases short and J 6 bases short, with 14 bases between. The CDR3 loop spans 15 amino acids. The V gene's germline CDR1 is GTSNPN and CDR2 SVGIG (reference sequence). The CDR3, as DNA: TGTGCCTGGAGTGTACTGTCAGGCGGGGCCGGGGAGCTGTTTTTT. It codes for CAWSVLSGGAGELFF.

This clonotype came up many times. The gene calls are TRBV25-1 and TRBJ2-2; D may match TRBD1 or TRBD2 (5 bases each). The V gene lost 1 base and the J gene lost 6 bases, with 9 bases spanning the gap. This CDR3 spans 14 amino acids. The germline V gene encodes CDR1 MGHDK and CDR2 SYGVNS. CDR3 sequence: CASSEFGTAGELFF. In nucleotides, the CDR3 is TGTGCCAGCAGTGAATTCGGGACGGCCGGGGAGCTGTTTTTT. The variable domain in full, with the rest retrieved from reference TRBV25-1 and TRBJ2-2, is EADIYQTPRYLVIGTGKKITLECSQTMGHDKMYWYQQDPGMELHLIHYSYGVNSTEKGDLSSESTVSRIRTEHFPLTLESARPSHTSQYLCASSEFGTAGELFFGEGSRLTVL.

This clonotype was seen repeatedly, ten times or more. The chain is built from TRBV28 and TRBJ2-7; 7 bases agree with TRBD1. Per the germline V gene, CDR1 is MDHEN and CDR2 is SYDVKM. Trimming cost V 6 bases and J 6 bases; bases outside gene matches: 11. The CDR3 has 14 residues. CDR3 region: CASRRGLQGSEQYF. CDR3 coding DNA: TGTGCCAGCAGGCGAGGGCTACAGGGGAGCGAGCAGTACTTC.

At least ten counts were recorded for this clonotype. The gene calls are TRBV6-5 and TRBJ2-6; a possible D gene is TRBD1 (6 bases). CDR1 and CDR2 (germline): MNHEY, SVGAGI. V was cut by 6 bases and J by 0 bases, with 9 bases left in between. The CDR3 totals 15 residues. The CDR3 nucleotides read TGTGCCAGCAGACTGGGACACTCTGGGGCCAACGTCCTGACTTTC. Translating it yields CASRLGHSGANVLTF.

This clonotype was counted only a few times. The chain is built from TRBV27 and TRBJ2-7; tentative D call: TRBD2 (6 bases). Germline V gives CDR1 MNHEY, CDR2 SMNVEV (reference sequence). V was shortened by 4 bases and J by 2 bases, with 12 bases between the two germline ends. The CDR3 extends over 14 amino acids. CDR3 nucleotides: TGTGCCAGCAGTTCTAGTAGCGGCCCCTACGAGCAGTACTTC. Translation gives CASSSSSGPYEQYF.

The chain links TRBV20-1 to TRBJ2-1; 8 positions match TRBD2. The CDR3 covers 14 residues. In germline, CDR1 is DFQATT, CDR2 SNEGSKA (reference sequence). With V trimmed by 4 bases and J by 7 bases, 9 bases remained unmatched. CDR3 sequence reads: CSATPGLVGNEQFF. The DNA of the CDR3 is TGCAGTGCTACTCCGGGACTAGTGGGTAATGAGCAGTTCTTC.